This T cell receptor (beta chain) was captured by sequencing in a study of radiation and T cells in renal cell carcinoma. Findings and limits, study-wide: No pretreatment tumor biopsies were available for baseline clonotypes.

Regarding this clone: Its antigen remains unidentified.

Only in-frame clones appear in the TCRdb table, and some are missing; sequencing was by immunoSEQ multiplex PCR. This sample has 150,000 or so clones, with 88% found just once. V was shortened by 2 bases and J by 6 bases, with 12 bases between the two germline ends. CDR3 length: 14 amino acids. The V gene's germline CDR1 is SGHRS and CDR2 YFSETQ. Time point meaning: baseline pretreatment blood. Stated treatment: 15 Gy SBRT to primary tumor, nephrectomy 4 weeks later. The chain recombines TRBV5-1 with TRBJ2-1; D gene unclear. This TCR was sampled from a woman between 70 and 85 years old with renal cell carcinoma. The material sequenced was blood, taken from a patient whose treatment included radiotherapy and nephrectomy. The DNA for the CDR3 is TGCGCCAGCAGCTTAGAAATGGGCAGCAATGAGCAGTTCTTC. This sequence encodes CASSLEMGSNEQFF.